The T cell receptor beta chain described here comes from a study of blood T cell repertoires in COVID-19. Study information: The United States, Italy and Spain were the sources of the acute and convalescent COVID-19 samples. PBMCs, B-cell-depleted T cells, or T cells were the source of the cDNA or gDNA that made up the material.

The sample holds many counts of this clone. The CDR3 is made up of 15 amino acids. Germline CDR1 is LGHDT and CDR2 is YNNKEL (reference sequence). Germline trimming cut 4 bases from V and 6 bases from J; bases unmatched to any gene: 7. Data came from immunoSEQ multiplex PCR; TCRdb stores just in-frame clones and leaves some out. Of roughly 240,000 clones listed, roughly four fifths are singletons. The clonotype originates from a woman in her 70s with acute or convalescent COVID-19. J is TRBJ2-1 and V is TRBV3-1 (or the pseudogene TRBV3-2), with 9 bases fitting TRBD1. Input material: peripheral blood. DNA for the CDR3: TGTGCCAGCAGCCGATCCGGGACAGGGCTCAATGAGCAGTTCTTC. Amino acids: CASSRSGTGLNEQFF.